This entry describes one T cell receptor (beta chain). This clonotype came up a few times. The antigen it recognizes is unknown. Per-base qualities were not stored, and no clone one base away is much larger. Total RNA was isolated from unfractionated whole blood collected in Tempus Blood RNA tubes. As TCR sequencing controls, a few healthy volunteers were used, with blood taken at day 0, 2 weeks and 6 weeks. These data originate in a study of human T cells and chemical hapten exposure (dated by TCRdb to 2020 to 2022). Looking at the study overall: The libraries were sequenced as a pool, and the TCR yield per sample differed mostly because of small variations in library volumes within the pool. For every blood RNA sample, sequencing covered both the TCR alpha and TCR beta chains. In alopecia patients, the study followed how the peripheral blood TCR repertoire changed in vivo over primary and secondary sensitization to diphenylcyclopropenone (DPC), a hapten.

On the study overall, not on this receptor specifically: After repeated subsampling, changes were observed in the strength of the expansion versus patch-test correlation and in the threshold at which the correlation became significant. DPC sensitization did not change the number of TCRs with a frequency above 1 in 1000, and there was no evidence of changes in global repertoire structure.

The CDR3, from cysteine to phenylalanine, totals 13 residues. CDR3 DNA is the only sequence kept; it has 39 bases, read in frame from the first base. Cut back by 2 bases and 6 bases, the V and J ends lie 10 bases apart. Libraries came from 5' RACE. Sequencing was carried out with an Illumina MiSeq. During library preparation, unique molecular identifiers were attached to individual cDNA molecules so that TCRs could be counted quantitatively and reproducibly. The authors' analysis ran thus. The median number of TCRs per sample was approximately 93,000, ranging from about 23,224 to 750,000. V, J and CDR3 annotation of the TCR reads was performed with the Decombinator software suite. To make PS versus PT1 abundance plots, every sample was subsampled to the same number of TCRs (28,000). Expanded TCRs were defined as absent before sensitization and observed at least eight times at the 2-week time point. TCRdb cleaned the public reads at Q25 with fastp, built clones with MiXCR and kept in-frame beta chains. Each record represents a unique CDR3 protein, reported with the most common genes and DNA among its rows. None of the V and J calls come from the authors' own analysis; TCRdb made them. The sample contains around 140,000 distinct CDR3 sequences, roughly 4.1% of them found a single time. The top ten hold approximately 1.4% of the sample.

Here the chain combines TRBV12-3 or TRBV12-4 and TRBJ1-1, with no confidently assigned D gene. This TCR derives from a female donor in good health. The DNA reads as follows: TGTGCCAGCAGTTTAAAGGAGACCGCTGAAGCTTTCTTT. The translation is CASSLKETAEAFF.